This TCR beta chain was recovered during a study of CD8 T cells in ankylosing spondylitis. V was shortened by 4 bases and J by 4 bases, with 10 bases between the two germline ends. The CDR3 covers 13 residues. Per germline, CDR1 MDHEN and CDR2 SYDVKM. TCRdb passed the 5' RACE reads through MiXCR, listing each CDR3 protein once. Among about 170,000 distinct CDR3 sequences listed, around 20% were seen once. This clonotype was detected a few times. Sequencing was performed on blood, either unsorted or a sorted T cell fraction (not recorded which). This sequence originates from a male donor with ankylosing spondylitis or in good health (not recorded which). The chain carries TRBV28 and TRBJ1-2, with D unresolved. The CDR3 sequence: CASSSMGFYGYTF. Here the CDR3 DNA reads TGTGCCAGCAGTTCCATGGGATTCTATGGCTACACCTTC.